The clone carrying this T cell receptor beta chain turned up a few times. The CDR3 spans 14 residues. Trimming took off 4 bases at V and 2 bases at J, with 13 bases between the two ends. The germline CDR1 and CDR2 sequences are SGHRS and YFSETQ. This sample is drawn from a study of blood T cell repertoires in COVID-19. On the study more broadly: The United States, Italy and Spain provided the acute and convalescent COVID-19 samples. PBMCs, B-cell-depleted T cells, or T cells were the source of the cDNA or gDNA that made up the material.

In the authors' workflow: Scientists estimated how many nucleated cells there were by amplifying reference gene primers. Profiled with immunoSEQ multiplex PCR; TCRdb holds only in-frame clones, not every one. V, J and clone size derive from that table, while D and trimming were established from the DNA sequence. The sample holds over 85,000 clones, around 68% seen once. The V call is TRBV5-1, the J call TRBJ2-7; weak D call: TRBD1 (5 bases). The sample comprised peripheral blood. This TCR derives from a woman aged 60 to 75 with acute or convalescent COVID-19. The CDR3 is CASSAWGGAYEQYF. CDR3 coding DNA: TGCGCCAGCAGCGCCTGGGGCGGTGCCTACGAGCAGTACTTC.